These 11 T cell receptor beta chains were sequenced from one sample in a study of radiotherapy plus CTLA-4 blockade in lung cancer. Only in-frame clones appear in the TCRdb table, and some are missing; sequencing was by immunoSEQ multiplex PCR. Of tens of thousands of clones in the sample, roughly 70% were seen once. This material consisted of peripheral blood, taken from a patient treated with radiotherapy plus ipilimumab. Receptors were obtained from a human donor with non-small cell lung cancer whose response to radiotherapy plus ipilimumab could not be evaluated.

This clone appeared once. The genes are TRBV18 and TRBJ2-7; weak D call: TRBD2 (5 bases). Deletions cut 0 bases from V and 2 bases from J, with 5 bases between. The length of the CDR3 is 13 residues. Germline assignment: CDR1 KGHSH and CDR2 LQKENI. The chain's CDR3 is CASSPPGAYEQYF. The DNA for the CDR3 is TGTGCCAGCTCACCACCGGGAGCCTACGAGCAGTACTTC.

V gene TRBV7-8 combines with J gene TRBJ2-3; 8 bases are shared with TRBD1. V was clipped by 10 bases and J by 2 bases; unmatched bases: 5. Looked up from germline, CDR1 is SGHVS and CDR2 is FQNEAQ. The CDR3 length is 13 residues. The CDR3 DNA sequence: TGTGCCATACGGACAGGGAACACAGATACGCAGTATTTT. Encoded protein: CAIRTGNTDTQYF. Full variable domain (outside the CDR3, taken from reference TRBV7-8 and TRBJ2-3): GAGVSQSPRYKVAKRGQDVALRCDPISGHVSLFWYQQALGQGPEFLTYFQNEAQLDKSGLPSDRFFAERPEGSVSTLKIQRTQQEDSAVYLCAIRTGNTDTQYFGPGTRLTVL.

The table lists this clone with a few counts. Here the CDR3 DNA reads TGTGCCAGCAGCTCCCCATCCCAATACGAGCAGTACTTC. Amino acids: CASSSPSQYEQYF. This chain links TRBV5-5 with TRBJ2-7; no clear D. The CDR3 is 13 residues long. CDR1 SGHKS and CDR2 YYEKEE come from the germline V gene (reference sequence). The V end lost 3 bases, the J end lost 4 bases, and 11 bases lay between the germline ends.

The CDR3: CASSLVRLNEQFF. The CDR3 bases are TGTGCCAGCAGCTTAGTTAGACTCAATGAGCAGTTCTTC. J is TRBJ2-1 and V is TRBV7-2; unclear D gene. The CDR3 extends over 13 amino acids. V lost 1 base to trimming and J lost 6 bases, with 7 bases between them. Germline loops: CDR1 SGHTA, CDR2 FQGNSA.

Points on this clone: Other DNA sequences from this sample encode an identical CDR3 as well. This chain joins TRBV7-2 and TRBJ2-3, with 8 bases matching TRBD2. The CDR3 contains 13 residues. CDR1 and CDR2 (germline): SGHTA, FQGNSA. J was trimmed by 6 bases and V by 2 bases; bases with no gene match: 1. The CDR3: CASSLRGRDTQYF. The CDR3 nucleotides are TGTGCCAGCAGCTTACGCGGGAGGGATACGCAGTATTTT.

The chain combines TRBV4-3 with TRBJ2-5; TRBD1 might be the D (7 bases). Germline values: CDR1 LGHNA, CDR2 YSLEER. Trimming removed 10 bases at V and 2 bases at J, with 20 bases between. This CDR3 is 15 amino acids long. The DNA of the CDR3 is TGCGCCACCAATCAGGGGGTAGGGAGGCAAGAGACCCAGTACTTC. Its protein product is CATNQGVGRQETQYF.

This clone was picked up a small number of times. V gene TRBV4-1 combines with J gene TRBJ2-2; a possible D gene is TRBD2 (5 bases). The CDR3 runs to 15 residues. CDR1 and CDR2 from the germline V gene are MGHRA and YSYEKL. The V gene lost 3 bases and the J gene lost 7 bases, with 15 bases spanning the gap. CDR3 nucleotides: TGCGCCAGCAGCCACGGCCGGGGAATTAGCGGGGAGCTGTTTTTT. It translates to CASSHGRGISGELFF.

The chain is built from TRBV30 and TRBJ2-2; the D gene is possibly TRBD2 (5 bases). The V gene's germline CDR1 is GTSNPN and CDR2 SVGIG (reference sequence). The germline V and J ends were trimmed by 0 bases and 6 bases, with 11 bases remaining between them. The CDR3 contains 14 residues. This CDR3 is CAWSVLAGAGELFF. The CDR3 nucleotides read TGTGCCTGGAGTGTACTTGCGGGCGCCGGGGAGCTGTTTTTT. Complete variable domain (other parts from reference TRBV30 and TRBJ2-2): SQTIHQWPATLVQPVGSPLSLECTVEGTSNPNLYWYRQAAGRGLQLLFYSVGIGQISSEVPQNLSASRPQDRQFILSSKKLLLSDSGFYLCAWSVLAGAGELFFGEGSRLTVL.

This chain links TRBV4-2 with TRBJ2-5; D possibly corresponds to TRBD2 (5 bases). Germline V gene sequence: CDR1 LGHNA, CDR2 YNFKEQ. Deletions cut 0 bases from V and 2 bases from J, with 19 bases between. The CDR3 loop spans 18 amino acids. The CDR3 is CASSQDFLGGPLQETQYF. In DNA form, the CDR3 reads TGTGCCAGCAGCCAAGATTTTCTTGGCGGGCCCTTACAAGAGACCCAGTACTTC.

The sample holds a few counts of this clone. This sequence joins TRBV7-9 and TRBJ1-3; 9 bases align to TRBD1. V shed 3 bases and J 4 bases; nucleotides not matched to a gene: 1. CDR3 length: 14 residues. Germline values: CDR1 SEHNR, CDR2 FQNEAQ (reference sequence). CDR3 nucleotide sequence: TGTGCCAGCAGCTTGGGACAGGGAGGAAACACCATATATTTT. It encodes CASSLGQGGNTIYF.

The CDR3 DNA reads as TGCGCCAGCAGCTTGTTCGAGTACCTACTAAACTACAATGAGCAGTTCTTC. Translation gives CASSLFEYLLNYNEQFF. V is TRBV5-1 and J is TRBJ2-1; D unresolved. The V end lost 1 base, the J end lost 3 bases, and 17 bases lay between the germline ends. Germline-derived CDR1 and CDR2 are SGHRS and YFSETQ. CDR3 length equals 17 residues.